This T cell receptor (beta chain) was documented in a study of T cells in Graves' hyperthyroidism and ophthalmopathy. This clonotype was counted many times. The CDR3 spans 16 residues. Losses at the gene ends were 2 bases for V and 1 base for J; bases not matched to a gene: 4. The germline CDR1 and CDR2 sequences are SGDLS and YYNGEE. The TCR beta CDR3 regions underwent amplification using RNA transcripts as the source. First-round RT-PCR with HTBI primers amplified the TCR CDR3 region. From the multiplex PCR reads, TCRdb called clonotypes with MiXCR, one entry per CDR3 protein. The table has around 580,000 distinct CDR3 sequences, over 15% seen once.

The source material was blood. The chain combines TRBV9 with TRBJ2-7, with 12 bases that match TRBD1. This sequence was found in a woman younger than 35 with Graves' hyperthyroidism. CDR3 region: CASSVGDRGLSYEQYF. CDR3 DNA sequence: TGTGCCAGCAGCGTGGGGGACAGGGGGCTTTCCTACGAGCAGTACTTC.